This TCR beta chain was profiled in a study of T cells in Graves' hyperthyroidism and ophthalmopathy. The study defined stable Graves' hyperthyroidism as no ophthalmopathy progression within 18 months. Exclusions: uncontrolled infection, other autoimmune disease, pregnancy, lactation. In its sample, this clonotype was seen many times. Researchers took RNA transcripts and amplified the TCR beta CDR3 regions from them. First-round RT-PCR of the TCR CDR3 relied on the HTBI primer set. Each CDR3 protein gets one entry after TCRdb re-called the multiplex PCR reads with MiXCR. The sample lists about 420,000 distinct CDR3 sequences, around 16% seen once, with around 7% in the top ten. Germline assignment: CDR1 SGHTA and CDR2 FQGNSA. There are 16 residues in the CDR3. The V and J ends lost 1 base and 2 bases respectively, with 13 bases between them.

Source material: blood. The chain is built from TRBV7-2 and TRBJ2-3; D is perhaps TRBD1 or TRBD2 (5 bases each). The receptor was derived from a woman under 30 with Graves' hyperthyroidism. CDR3 amino acids: CASSLVGRAPTDTQYF. DNA of the CDR3: TGTGCCAGCAGCTTAGTGGGGCGGGCACCCACAGATACGCAGTATTTT.